The rows below give T cell receptor beta chains drawn from one sample of a study of blood T cell repertoires in COVID-19. The assay was immunoSEQ multiplex PCR, and TCRdb's table has in-frame clones only and misses some. In the table there are 150,000 to 200,000 clones, under 90% of which are singletons. The sequencing input was peripheral blood. The receptor set was obtained from an elderly woman with acute or convalescent COVID-19. Both conserved end residues are part of each CDR3. The D gene is left open where the match is weak.

d_call,j_call,v_call,cdr3_aa,cdr3_nt
TRBD2,TRBJ2-5,TRBV5-1,CASSPINSGGGETQYF,TGCGCCAGCAGCCCGATTAATAGCGGGGGGGGAGAGACCCAGTACTTC
.,TRBJ1-5,TRBV6-1,CASSEALHSNQPQHF,TGTGCCAGCAGTGAAGCCTTACATAGCAATCAGCCCCAGCATTTT
TRBD2,TRBJ2-7,TRBV5-6,CASRRGRAYEQYF,TGTGCCAGCAGACGCGGGAGGGCCTACGAGCAGTACTTC
TRBD1,TRBJ1-5,TRBV27,CASSLSPGGGNQPQHF,TGTGCCAGCAGTTTATCGCCAGGGGGTGGCAATCAGCCCCAGCATTTT
.,TRBJ2-1,TRBV11-3,CASSGGSGFYNEQFF,TGTGCCAGCAGCGGCGGTAGTGGATTCTACAATGAGCAGTTCTTC
.,TRBJ1-6,TRBV11-2,CASSTRTARNSPLHF,TGTGCCAGCAGCACTAGGACAGCGAGGAATTCACCCCTCCACTTT
.,TRBJ2-3,TRBV5-4,CASSQGLLNTDTQYF,TGTGCCAGCAGCCAGGGACTTCTCAACACAGATACGCAGTATTTT
.,TRBJ2-1,TRBV6-1,CASSESGNVVYNEQFF,TGTGCCAGCAGTGAGAGCGGTAATGTCGTTTACAATGAGCAGTTCTTC
TRBD1,TRBJ1-6,TRBV10-1,CASSESSGGNSPLHF,TGCGCCAGCAGTGAGTCGTCAGGGGGGAATTCACCCCTCCACTTT
TRBD1,TRBJ2-2,TRBV3-1/TRBV3-2,CASSQEGVRTGVTGELFF,TGTGCCAGCAGCCAAGAAGGAGTCCGGACAGGGGTTACCGGGGAGCTGTTTTTT
.,TRBJ2-2,TRBV11-3,CASRLGGTTGELFF,TGTGCCAGCAGGCTGGGCGGGACCACCGGGGAGCTGTTTTTT
TRBD1,TRBJ1-1,TRBV3-1/TRBV3-2,CASSQAGGANTEAFF,TGTGCCAGCAGCCAAGCAGGGGGAGCGAACACTGAAGCTTTCTTT
.,TRBJ1-1,TRBV5-1,CASSPRVPSTEAFF,TGCGCCAGCAGCCCCAGGGTCCCAAGCACTGAAGCTTTCTTT
TRBD2,TRBJ2-4,TRBV3-1/TRBV3-2,CASSQDAAGGRDIQYF,TGTGCCAGCAGCCAAGATGCCGCGGGGGGGCGGGACATTCAGTACTTC
TRBD2,TRBJ2-2,TRBV5-1,CASSLVGSGANTGELFF,TGCGCCAGCAGCTTGGTAGGTAGCGGGGCGAACACCGGGGAGCTGTTTTTT
.,TRBJ2-2,TRBV7-9,CASSLTGQNTGELFF,TGTGCCAGCAGCCTAACGGGACAGAACACCGGGGAGCTGTTTTTT
TRBD1,TRBJ2-7,TRBV5-1,CASSLGGTGTYEQYF,TGCGCCAGCAGCTTGGGGGGGACAGGGACCTACGAGCAGTACTTC
.,TRBJ2-7,TRBV5-5,CASSLLQSRYEQYF,TGTGCCAGCAGCTTGCTACAGAGTCGCTACGAGCAGTACTTC
TRBD1,TRBJ1-2,TRBV28,CASSDSGQGYGYTF,TGTGCCAGCAGCGATTCGGGACAGGGGTATGGCTACACCTTC
TRBD2,TRBJ2-3,TRBV7-9,CASSRIGTAGGDTQYF,TGTGCCAGCAGCCGTATCGGGACGGCGGGGGGCGATACGCAGTATTTT
.,TRBJ2-7,TRBV3-1/TRBV3-2,CASSHWGRTGTQETYEQYF,TGTGCCAGCAGCCACTGGGGGAGGACCGGGACCCAGGAGACTTACGAGCAGTACTTC
.,TRBJ2-1,TRBV7-7,CASSLGFASIEQFF,TGTGCTAGCAGCTTAGGGTTCGCGAGTATTGAGCAGTTCTTC
.,TRBJ1-1,TRBV4-2,CASTRGEGGGPEAFF,TGTGCCAGCACGAGGGGCGAGGGAGGAGGTCCTGAAGCTTTCTTT
.,TRBJ1-2,TRBV4-3,CASSQDVSGIGGYTF,TGCGCCAGCAGCCAAGATGTTTCCGGGATCGGGGGCTACACCTTC